This T cell receptor beta chain appears in the sequencing data of a study of cytomegalovirus exposure and HLA in healthy donors. Study outcomes and limitations: Later genetic work tied a missense DCLRE1C variant to beta-chain V and J trimming.

PCR used 60 Vbeta primers and 13 Jbeta primers. Generated by immunoSEQ multiplex PCR, the TCRdb table keeps only in-frame clones and is missing some. Of under 150,000 clones listed, around a tenth are singletons. The trim removed 1 base at V and 6 bases at J, leaving 0 bases unmatched. This CDR3 region has 13 residues. Germline V CDR1 and CDR2: SGHTA, FQGTGA. This clone was observed a handful of times. No antigen is known for it. This clonotype originated in a male donor in good health and CMV-seronegative. The rearrangement links TRBV7-3 to TRBJ2-3, with 8 bases matching TRBD1. Sequenced material: PBMCs. CDR3 nucleotide sequence: TGTGCCAGCAGCTTAAACAGGGGGGATACGCAGTATTTT. As protein: CASSLNRGDTQYF.